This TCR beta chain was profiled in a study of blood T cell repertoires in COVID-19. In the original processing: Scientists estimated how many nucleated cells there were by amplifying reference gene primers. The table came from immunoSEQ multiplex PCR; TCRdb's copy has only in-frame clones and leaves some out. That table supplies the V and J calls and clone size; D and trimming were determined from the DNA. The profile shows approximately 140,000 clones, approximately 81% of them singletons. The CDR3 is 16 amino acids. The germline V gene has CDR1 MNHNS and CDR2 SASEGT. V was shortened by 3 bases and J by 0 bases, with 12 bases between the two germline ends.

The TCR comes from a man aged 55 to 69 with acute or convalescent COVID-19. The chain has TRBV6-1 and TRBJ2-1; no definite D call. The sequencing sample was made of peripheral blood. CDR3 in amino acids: CASSEIRLSSYNEQFF. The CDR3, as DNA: TGTGCCAGCAGTGAGATACGGTTGAGCTCCTACAATGAGCAGTTCTTC.